This TCR beta chain comes out of a study of cytomegalovirus exposure and HLA in healthy donors. This PCR relied on a set of 60 Vbeta primers and 13 Jbeta primers. Libraries were prepared by immunoSEQ multiplex PCR; TCRdb keeps only in-frame clonotypes and omits some of them. Counted here are 160,000 or so clones, under 90% occurring once; the ten biggest clones make up approximately 1.9%. This clone was recorded only once. Germline CDR1 and CDR2: MGHRA and YSYEKL. The CDR3 sequence is 16 residues long. The ends were cut back, 1 base at V and 7 bases at J, with 20 bases in the middle. V is TRBV4-1 and J is TRBJ2-7; perhaps TRBD1 as D (5 bases). This clonotype was obtained from a man aged 18 to 29 in good health and CMV-seronegative. What was sequenced was PBMCs. The CDR3 coding sequence is TGCGCCAGCAGCCAAGGGTGGACACCCTCCGCTAATGAGCAGTACTTC. Translated, it gives CASSQGWTPSANEQYF.